This T cell receptor (beta chain) came from a study of cytomegalovirus exposure and HLA in healthy donors. The CDR3 runs 18 residues. Per the germline V gene, CDR1 is KGHSH and CDR2 is LQKENI. Trimming at V came to 1 base and at J to 0 bases, leaving 8 bases not matched to a gene. Only in-frame clones appear in the TCRdb table, and some are missing; sequencing was by immunoSEQ multiplex PCR. The sample holds more than 110,000 clones, around 90% seen once. The chain carries TRBV18 and TRBJ2-3, with 9 positions matching TRBD2. This TCR derives from a woman aged 18 to 35 in good health and CMV-seropositive. Sequencing was performed on PBMCs. The DNA of the CDR3 is TGTGCCAGCTCACCACTGCCAGCGGGAGGACCTAGCACAGATACGCAGTATTTT. It encodes CASSPLPAGGPSTDTQYF.